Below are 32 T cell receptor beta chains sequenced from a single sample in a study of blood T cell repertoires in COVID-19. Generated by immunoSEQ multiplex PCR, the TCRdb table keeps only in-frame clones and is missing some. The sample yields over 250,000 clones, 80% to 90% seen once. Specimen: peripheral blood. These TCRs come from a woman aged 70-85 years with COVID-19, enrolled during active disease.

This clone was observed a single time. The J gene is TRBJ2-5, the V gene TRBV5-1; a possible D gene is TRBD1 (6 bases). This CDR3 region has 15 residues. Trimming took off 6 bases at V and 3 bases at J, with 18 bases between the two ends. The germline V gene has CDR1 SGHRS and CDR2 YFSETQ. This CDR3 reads CASNLLYRVEETQYF. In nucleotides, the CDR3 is TGCGCCAGCAACCTACTTTACAGGGTTGAAGAGACCCAGTACTTC.

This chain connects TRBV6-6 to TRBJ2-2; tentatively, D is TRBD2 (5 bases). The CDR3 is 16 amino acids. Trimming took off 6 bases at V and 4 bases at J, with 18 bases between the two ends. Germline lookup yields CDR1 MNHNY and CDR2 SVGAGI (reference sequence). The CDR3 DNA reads TGTGCCAGCAGCTCGCCAACTAGGTCGCTCACCGGGGAGCTGTTTTTT. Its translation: CASSSPTRSLTGELFF.

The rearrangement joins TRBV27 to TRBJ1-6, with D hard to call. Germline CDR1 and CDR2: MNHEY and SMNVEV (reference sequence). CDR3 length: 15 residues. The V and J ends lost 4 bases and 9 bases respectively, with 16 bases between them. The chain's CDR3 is CASSSLGPKFSPLHF. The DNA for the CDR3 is TGTGCCAGCAGTTCTCTAGGCCCGAAATTTTCACCCCTCCACTTT.

CDR3 DNA: TGTGCCTGTCAGGCCGAGGGAGGACGGACAGATACGCAGTATTTT. Translation gives CACQAEGGRTDTQYF. J is TRBJ2-3 and V is TRBV30; D perhaps matches TRBD2 (6 bases). This CDR3 comprises 15 residues. From germline, CDR1 is GTSNPN and CDR2 SVGIG (reference sequence). Trimming removed 6 bases at V and 3 bases at J, with 19 bases between. Full variable domain (rest looked up from reference TRBV30 and TRBJ2-3): SQTIHQWPATLVQPVGSPLSLECTVEGTSNPNLYWYRQAAGRGLQLLFYSVGIGQISSEVPQNLSASRPQDRQFILSSKKLLLSDSGFYLCACQAEGGRTDTQYFGPGTRLTVL.

The CDR3 region has the DNA TGCGCCAGCAGCTTGGGTCAATTCACAGATACGCAGTATTTT. Translated, it gives CASSLGQFTDTQYF. This chain joins TRBV5-1 and TRBJ2-3; D not resolved. Trimming left V 0 bases short and J 2 bases short, with 7 bases between. This CDR3 comprises 14 residues. CDR1 is SGHRS, CDR2 YFSETQ, per germline.

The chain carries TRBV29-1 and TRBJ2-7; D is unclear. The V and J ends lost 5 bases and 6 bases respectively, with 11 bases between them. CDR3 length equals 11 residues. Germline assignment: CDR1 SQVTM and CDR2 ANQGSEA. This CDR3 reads CSVSQRSEQYF. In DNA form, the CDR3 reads TGCAGCGTTTCCCAGAGGAGCGAGCAGTACTTC.

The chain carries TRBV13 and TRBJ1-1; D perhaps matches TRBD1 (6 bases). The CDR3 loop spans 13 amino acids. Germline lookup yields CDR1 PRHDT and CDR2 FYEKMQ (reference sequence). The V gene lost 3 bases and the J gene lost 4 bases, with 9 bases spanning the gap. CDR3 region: CASSFTGTTEAFF. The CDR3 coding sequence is TGTGCCAGCAGCTTTACAGGGACCACTGAAGCTTTCTTT.

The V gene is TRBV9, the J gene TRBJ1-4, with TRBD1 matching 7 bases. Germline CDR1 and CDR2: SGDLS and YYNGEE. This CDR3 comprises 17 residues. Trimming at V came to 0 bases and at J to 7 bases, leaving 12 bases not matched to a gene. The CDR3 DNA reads TGTGCCAGCAGCGTAGAACAGGGGCTGTCTCGAAGTGAAAAACTGTTTTTT. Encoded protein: CASSVEQGLSRSEKLFF.

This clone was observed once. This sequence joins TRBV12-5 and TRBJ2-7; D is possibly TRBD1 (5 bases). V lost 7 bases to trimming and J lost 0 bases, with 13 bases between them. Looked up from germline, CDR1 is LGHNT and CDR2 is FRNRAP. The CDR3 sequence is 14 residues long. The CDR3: CASATTARSYEQYF. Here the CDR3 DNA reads TGTGCTAGTGCTACGACAGCGCGCTCCTACGAGCAGTACTTC.

The CDR3 is CAWSRGGPTNEKLFF. The CDR3 bases are TGTGCCTGGAGTCGAGGGGGTCCAACTAATGAAAAACTGTTTTTT. V and J are TRBV30 and TRBJ1-4; perhaps TRBD1 as D (6 bases). The germline gives CDR1 GTSNPN, CDR2 SVGIG (reference sequence). The V end was cut by 2 bases, the J end by 0 bases, with 10 bases between. The CDR3 loop spans 15 amino acids.

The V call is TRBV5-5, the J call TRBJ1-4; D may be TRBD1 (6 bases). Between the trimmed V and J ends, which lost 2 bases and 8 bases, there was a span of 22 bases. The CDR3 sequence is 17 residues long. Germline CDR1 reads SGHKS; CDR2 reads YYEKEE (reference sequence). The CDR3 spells CASSFHLEGNRAEKLFF. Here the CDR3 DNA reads TGTGCCAGCAGCTTTCACCTTGAAGGGAACAGGGCCGAAAAACTGTTTTTT.

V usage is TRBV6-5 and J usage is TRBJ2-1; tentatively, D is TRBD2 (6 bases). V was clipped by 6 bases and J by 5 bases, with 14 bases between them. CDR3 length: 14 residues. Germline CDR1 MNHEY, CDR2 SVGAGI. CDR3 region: CASRAVGLHNEQFF. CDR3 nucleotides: TGTGCCAGCAGGGCCGTGGGACTCCACAATGAGCAGTTCTTC.

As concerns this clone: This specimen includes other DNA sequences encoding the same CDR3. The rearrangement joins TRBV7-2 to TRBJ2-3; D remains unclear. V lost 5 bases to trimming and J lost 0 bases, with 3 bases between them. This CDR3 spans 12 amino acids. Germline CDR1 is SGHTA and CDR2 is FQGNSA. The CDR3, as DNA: TGTGCCAGCAGCCAGAGCACAGATACGCAGTATTTT. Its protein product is CASSQSTDTQYF.

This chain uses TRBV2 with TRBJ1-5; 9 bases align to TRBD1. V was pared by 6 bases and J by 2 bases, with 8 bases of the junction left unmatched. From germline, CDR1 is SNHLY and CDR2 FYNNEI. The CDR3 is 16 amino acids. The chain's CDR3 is CASSETGGRGNQPQHF. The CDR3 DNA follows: TGTGCCAGCAGCGAAACAGGGGGCAGAGGCAATCAGCCCCAGCATTTT.

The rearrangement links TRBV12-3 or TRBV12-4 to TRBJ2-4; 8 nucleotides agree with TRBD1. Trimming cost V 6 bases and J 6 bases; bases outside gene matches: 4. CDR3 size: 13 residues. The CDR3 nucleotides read TGTGCCAGCAGGTCTGACAGGGGAAACATTCAGTACTTC. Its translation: CASRSDRGNIQYF.

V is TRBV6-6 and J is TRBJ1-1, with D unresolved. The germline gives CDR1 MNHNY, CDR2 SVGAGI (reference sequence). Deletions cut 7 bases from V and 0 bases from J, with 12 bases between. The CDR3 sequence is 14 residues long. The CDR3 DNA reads TGTGCCAGCACCGAACTCAAGTTGAACACTGAAGCTTTCTTT. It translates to CASTELKLNTEAFF.

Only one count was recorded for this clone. The CDR3 nucleotides are TGTGCCAGCAGTCTACGTAACAGGGGCACGGACACTGAAGCTTTCTTT. Amino acid sequence: CASSLRNRGTDTEAFF. The rearrangement joins TRBV28 to TRBJ1-1; TRBD1 agrees at 7 bases. Per the germline V gene, CDR1 is MDHEN and CDR2 is SYDVKM. J lost 3 bases, V lost 5 bases, and 12 bases had no gene match. The CDR3 sequence is 16 residues long.

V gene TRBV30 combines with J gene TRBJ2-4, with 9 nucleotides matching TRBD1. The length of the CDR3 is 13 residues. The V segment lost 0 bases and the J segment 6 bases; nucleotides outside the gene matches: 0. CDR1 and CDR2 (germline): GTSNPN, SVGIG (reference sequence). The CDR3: CAWSVQGANIQYF. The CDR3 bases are TGTGCCTGGAGTGTACAGGGGGCAAACATTCAGTACTTC.

The CDR3 DNA sequence: TGTGCCAGCAGTTTCAGAGGGACAGGGTCTCTGGAGACCCAGTACTTC. Its translation is CASSFRGTGSLETQYF. The chain couples TRBV28 to TRBJ2-5; TRBD1 matches at 9 bases. Germline V gives CDR1 MDHEN, CDR2 SYDVKM. Germline trimming cut 3 bases from V and 5 bases from J; bases unmatched to any gene: 10. This CDR3 is built from 16 residues.

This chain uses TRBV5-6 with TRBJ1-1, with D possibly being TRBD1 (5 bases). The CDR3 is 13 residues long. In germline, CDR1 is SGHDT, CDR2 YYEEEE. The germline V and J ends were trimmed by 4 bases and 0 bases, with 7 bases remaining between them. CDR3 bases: TGTGCCAGCAGCAGGACACTGAACACTGAAGCTTTCTTT. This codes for CASSRTLNTEAFF.

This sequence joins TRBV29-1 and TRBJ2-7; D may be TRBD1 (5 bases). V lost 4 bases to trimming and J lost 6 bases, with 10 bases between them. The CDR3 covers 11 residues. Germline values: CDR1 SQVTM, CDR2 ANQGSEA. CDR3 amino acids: CSVVGHTEQYF. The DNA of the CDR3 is TGCAGCGTTGTTGGACATACCGAGCAGTACTTC.

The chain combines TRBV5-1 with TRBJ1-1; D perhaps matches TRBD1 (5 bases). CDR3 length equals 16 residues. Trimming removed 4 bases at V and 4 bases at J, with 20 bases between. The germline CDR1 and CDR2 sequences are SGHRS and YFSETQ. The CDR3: CASSPDPTGDGTEAFF. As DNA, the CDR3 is TGCGCCAGCAGCCCCGACCCCACAGGTGATGGCACTGAAGCTTTCTTT. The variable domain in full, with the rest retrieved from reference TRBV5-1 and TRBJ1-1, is KAGVTQTPRYLIKTRGQQVTLSCSPISGHRSVSWYQQTPGQGLQFLFEYFSETQRNKGNFPGRFSGRQFSNSRSEMNVSTLELGDSALYLCASSPDPTGDGTEAFFGQGTRLTVV.

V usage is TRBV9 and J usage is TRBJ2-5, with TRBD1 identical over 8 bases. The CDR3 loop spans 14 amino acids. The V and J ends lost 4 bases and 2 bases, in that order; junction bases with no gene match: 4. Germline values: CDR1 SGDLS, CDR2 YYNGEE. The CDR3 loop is CASSLTGGQETQYF. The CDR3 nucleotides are TGTGCCAGCAGCCTAACAGGGGGACAAGAGACCCAGTACTTC.

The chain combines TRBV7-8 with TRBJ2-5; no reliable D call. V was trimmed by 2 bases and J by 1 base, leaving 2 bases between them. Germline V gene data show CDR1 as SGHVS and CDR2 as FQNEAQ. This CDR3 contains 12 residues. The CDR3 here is CASSLLQETQYF. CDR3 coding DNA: TGTGCCAGCAGCTTACTCCAAGAGACCCAGTACTTC.

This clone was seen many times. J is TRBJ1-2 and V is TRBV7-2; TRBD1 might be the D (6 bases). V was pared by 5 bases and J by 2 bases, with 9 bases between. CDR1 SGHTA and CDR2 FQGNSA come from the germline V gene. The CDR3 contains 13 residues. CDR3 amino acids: CASSVQGNYGYTF. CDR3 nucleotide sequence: TGTGCCAGCAGCGTCCAGGGGAACTATGGCTACACCTTC. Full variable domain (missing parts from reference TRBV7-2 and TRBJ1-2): GAGVSQSPSNKVTEKGKDVELRCDPISGHTALYWYRQSLGQGLEFLIYFQGNSAPDKSGLPSDRFSAERTGGSVSTLTIQRTQQEDSAVYLCASSVQGNYGYTFGSGTRLTVV.

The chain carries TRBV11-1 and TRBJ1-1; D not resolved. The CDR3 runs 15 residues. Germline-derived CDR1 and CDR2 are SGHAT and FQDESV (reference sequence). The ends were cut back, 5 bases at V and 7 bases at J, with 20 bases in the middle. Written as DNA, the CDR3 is TGTGCCAGCAGCCTCGTGGAGGGAGGAATTAGTGAAGCTTTCTTT. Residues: CASSLVEGGISEAFF.

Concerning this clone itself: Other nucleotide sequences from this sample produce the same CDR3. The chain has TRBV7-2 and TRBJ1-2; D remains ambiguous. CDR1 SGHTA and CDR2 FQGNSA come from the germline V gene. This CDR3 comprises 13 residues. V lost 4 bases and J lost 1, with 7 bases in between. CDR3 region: CASSSGVNYGYTF. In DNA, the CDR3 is TGTGCCAGCAGCTCCGGAGTTAACTATGGCTACACCTTC.

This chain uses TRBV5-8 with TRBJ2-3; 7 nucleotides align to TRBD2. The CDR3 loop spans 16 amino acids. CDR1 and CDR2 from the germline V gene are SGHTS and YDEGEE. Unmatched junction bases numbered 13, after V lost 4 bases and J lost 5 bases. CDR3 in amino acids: CASSPRLAVVGDTQYF. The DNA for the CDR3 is TGTGCCAGCAGCCCTAGACTAGCTGTCGTTGGAGATACGCAGTATTTT.

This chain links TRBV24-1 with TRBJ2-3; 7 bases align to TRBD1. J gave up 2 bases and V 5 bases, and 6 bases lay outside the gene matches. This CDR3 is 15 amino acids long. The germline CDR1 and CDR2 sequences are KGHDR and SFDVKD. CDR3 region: CATSGSDRDTDTQYF. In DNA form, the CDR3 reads TGTGCCACCAGTGGCTCAGACAGGGACACAGATACGCAGTATTTT.

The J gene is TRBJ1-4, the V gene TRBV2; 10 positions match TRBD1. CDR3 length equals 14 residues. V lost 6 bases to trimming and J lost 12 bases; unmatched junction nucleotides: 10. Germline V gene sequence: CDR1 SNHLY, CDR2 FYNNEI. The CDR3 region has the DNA TGTGCCAGCAGCGGGGACAGGGGCAAGGATGAACTGTTTTTT. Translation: CASSGDRGKDELFF.

The CDR3 here is CASSVSLPLAGGETQYF. CDR3 bases: TGTGCCAGCAGCGTATCCCTCCCACTAGCGGGGGGAGAGACCCAGTACTTC. The chain combines TRBV9 with TRBJ2-5; 12 bases align to TRBD2. The CDR3 loop spans 17 amino acids. The germline V gene has CDR1 SGDLS and CDR2 YYNGEE. The junction had 8 bases not matched to a gene; V was cut back by 1 base and J by 4 bases.

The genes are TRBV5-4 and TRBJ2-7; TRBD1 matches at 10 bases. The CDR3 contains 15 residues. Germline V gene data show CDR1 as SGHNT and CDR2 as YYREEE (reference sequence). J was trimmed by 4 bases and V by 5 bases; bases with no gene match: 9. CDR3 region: CASRMEGTGAYEQYF. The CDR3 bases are TGTGCCAGCAGGATGGAGGGGACAGGGGCATACGAGCAGTACTTC.